The 7 T cell receptor beta chains below all came from one sample that was sequenced in a study of T cells in Graves' hyperthyroidism and ophthalmopathy. Regions amplified from RNA transcripts were the TCR beta CDR3 regions. In the first-round RT-PCR of the TCR CDR3, the HTBI primer set was used. TCRdb called the multiplex PCR reads again in MiXCR, with one record for every CDR3 protein. The sample shows some 250,000 distinct CDR3 sequences, 14% to 15% of them seen only once. Sequences were obtained from blood. All receptors derive from a woman aged 35 to 49 with Graves' hyperthyroidism that later progressed to Graves' ophthalmopathy.

Concerning this clonotype itself: A clone one base away is much larger, so this may be a read error. The chain uses TRBV5-1 and TRBJ2-2, with 7 bases fitting TRBD1. Trimming took 7 bases from V and 6 from J; bases not matched to a gene: 6. Germline CDR1 reads SGHRS; CDR2 reads YFSETQ. The CDR3 extends over 13 amino acids. CDR3 DNA sequence: TGCGCCAGCGGCTCACAGGGGCCCGGGGAGCTGTTTTTT. Its translation: CASGSQGPGELFF.

The chain has TRBV9 and TRBJ2-5, with 15 nucleotides matching TRBD2. The CDR3 totals 18 residues. V lost 3 bases to trimming and J lost 1 base; unmatched junction nucleotides: 7. The germline gives CDR1 SGDLS, CDR2 YYNGEE. The CDR3 protein is CASSAGLAGGPGQETQYF. The CDR3 DNA reads TGTGCCAGCAGCGCCGGACTAGCGGGAGGGCCGGGCCAAGAGACCCAGTACTTC.

This clonotype has ten or more counts. This chain joins TRBV3-1 and TRBJ2-2; TRBD1 might be the D (5 bases). The CDR3 covers 17 residues. Germline-derived CDR1 and CDR2 are LGHDT and YNNKEL (reference sequence). Trimming took off 6 bases at V and 4 bases at J, with 21 bases between the two ends. Written as DNA, the CDR3 is TGTGCCAGCAGTTTCACACTGTCCAGGGCGAGCACCGGGGAGCTGTTTTTT. Its protein product is CASSFTLSRASTGELFF.

In this sample, this clonotype turned up many times. CDR3: CASSYRLGTSVNNEQFF. Here the CDR3 DNA reads TGTGCCAGCAGTTATCGGCTCGGGACTAGCGTTAACAATGAGCAGTTCTTC. J is TRBJ2-1 and V is TRBV6-2 or TRBV6-3; 10 nucleotides align to TRBD2. The CDR3 has 17 residues. The germline V gene encodes CDR1 MNHEY and CDR2 SVGEGT. Germline trimming cut 3 bases from V and 5 bases from J; bases unmatched to any gene: 10.

This clonotype has ten or more counts. The chain carries TRBV5-1 and TRBJ2-7; D is uncertain. Trimming took off 0 bases at V and 6 bases at J, with 13 bases between the two ends. Per germline, CDR1 SGHRS and CDR2 YFSETQ. The CDR3 extends over 14 amino acids. CDR3 sequence (DNA): TGCGCCAGCAGCTTGGCGGGTGGCCTGGCCGAGCAGTACTTC. This gives the protein CASSLAGGLAEQYF. The whole variable domain, filled in from reference TRBV5-1 and TRBJ2-7, reads KAGVTQTPRYLIKTRGQQVTLSCSPISGHRSVSWYQQTPGQGLQFLFEYFSETQRNKGNFPGRFSGRQFSNSRSEMNVSTLELGDSALYLCASSLAGGLAEQYFGPGTRLTVT.

CDR3 sequence: CASRNQGAASYNEQFF. As DNA, the CDR3 is TGTGCCAGTAGGAATCAGGGGGCCGCCTCCTACAATGAGCAGTTCTTC. The V and J genes are TRBV19 and TRBJ2-1; 8 positions match TRBD1. Germline values: CDR1 LNHDA, CDR2 SQIVND (reference sequence). The CDR3 totals 16 residues. Trimming at V came to 6 bases and at J to 0 bases, leaving 7 bases not matched to a gene.

Note on this clonotype: Germline is not matched at one junction end, which may reflect a read error. The chain is built from TRBV11-2 and TRBJ2-1; no clear D. The germline gives CDR1 SGHAT, CDR2 FQNNGV. The CDR3 runs to 15 residues. The CDR3 DNA reads as TGTGCCAGCAGACTCGCATTAGGTATGAGGAATGAGCAATTCTTC. Its translation is CASRLALGMRNEQFF.